The 21 T cell receptor beta chains reported below all come from one sample, sequenced in a study of prognosis after radiotherapy for stage I lung cancer. Multiplex PCR, run in two rounds, amplified TCR beta CDR3 from genomic DNA. Gene-specific TRBV and TRBJ primers were used in PCR round one. A single record per CDR3 protein comes from TCRdb applying MiXCR to the multiplex PCR reads. This table holds tens of thousands of distinct CDR3 sequences, about 40% found once. This sample comprised PBMCs, obtained before or after stereotactic body radiation therapy (not recorded which). These receptors all stem from a donor at least 50 years old with non-small cell lung cancer.

This clonotype was detected ten times or more. Written as DNA, the CDR3 is TGTGCCAGCAGCCCCCGGACTAGCAAGGCAGATACGCAGTATTTT. Its protein is CASSPRTSKADTQYF. The V gene is TRBV11-2, the J gene TRBJ2-3, with 8 bases fitting TRBD2. This CDR3 has 15 amino acids. The germline CDR1 and CDR2 sequences are SGHAT and FQNNGV. V dropped 5 bases and J dropped 4; count of bases not matched to a gene: 8.

As regards this clonotype: Germline is not matched at one junction end, which may reflect a read error. This chain uses TRBV3-1 with TRBJ2-3, with TRBD2 identical over 7 bases. Germline V gene lookup returns CDR1 LGHDT and CDR2 YNNKEL (reference sequence). The CDR3 totals 17 residues. As DNA, the CDR3 is TGTGCCAGCAGCCAAAATCCAGCCCCGACTAGCACAGGTACGCAGTATTTT. This encodes CASSQNPAPTSTGTQYF.

Many counts were recorded for this clonotype. The chain combines TRBV3-1 with TRBJ1-6; D unresolved. The CDR3 runs 14 residues. The ends were cut back, 7 bases at V and 9 bases at J, with 16 bases in the middle. Germline V gives CDR1 LGHDT, CDR2 YNNKEL (reference sequence). CDR3 in amino acids: CASTPDPRGSPLHF. The CDR3, as DNA: TGTGCCAGCACCCCCGATCCCCGGGGTTCACCCCTCCACTTT.

The chain is built from TRBV28 and TRBJ1-1; D perhaps matches TRBD1 (5 bases). Trimming shortened V by 4 bases and J by 7 bases, and 16 bases separated the two germline ends. This CDR3 region has 14 residues. Germline-derived CDR1 and CDR2 are MDHEN and SYDVKM. This chain's CDR3 is CASSSGTVSNEAFF. The CDR3 bases are TGTGCCAGCAGTTCCGGGACTGTGAGCAATGAAGCTTTCTTT.

The sample holds many counts of this clonotype. The V call is TRBV7-2, the J call TRBJ2-2; unclear D gene. CDR1 SGHTA and CDR2 FQGNSA come from the germline V gene. The V gene lost 3 bases and the J gene lost 3 bases, with 2 bases spanning the gap. There are 12 residues in the CDR3. In DNA, the CDR3 is TGTGCCAGCAGCTTCTACACCGGGGAGCTGTTTTTT. Translation gives CASSFYTGELFF. The variable domain in full, completed from reference TRBV7-2 and TRBJ2-2, reads GAGVSQSPSNKVTEKGKDVELRCDPISGHTALYWYRQSLGQGLEFLIYFQGNSAPDKSGLPSDRFSAERTGGSVSTLTIQRTQQEDSAVYLCASSFYTGELFFGEGSRLTVL.

This clonotype has at least ten counts. The V gene is TRBV19, the J gene TRBJ1-1, with no clear D. This CDR3 region has 13 residues. Trimming removed 7 bases from V and 2 bases from J, with 11 bases in between. Germline loops: CDR1 LNHDA, CDR2 SQIVND (reference sequence). CDR3 residues: CASNQGLNTEAFF. As DNA, the CDR3 is TGTGCCAGTAACCAAGGGCTCAACACTGAAGCTTTCTTT.

This clonotype was observed at least ten times. The chain couples TRBV5-6 to TRBJ2-7; D is possibly TRBD1 (6 bases). Trimming took off 5 bases at V and 3 bases at J, with 18 bases between the two ends. The CDR3 length is 15 residues. Germline V gives CDR1 SGHDT, CDR2 YYEEEE. In nucleotides, the CDR3 is TGTGCCAGCAGTTCACTTCGACAGGAGGTCTACGAGCAGTACTTC. It encodes CASSSLRQEVYEQYF. Complete variable domain (other parts from reference TRBV5-6 and TRBJ2-7): DAGVTQSPTHLIKTRGQQVTLRCSPKSGHDTVSWYQQALGQGPQFIFQYYEEEERQRGNFPDRFSGHQFPNYSSELNVNALLLGDSALYLCASSSLRQEVYEQYFGPGTRLTVT.

This clonotype was found many times. The chain uses TRBV7-9 and TRBJ2-3; 10 bases are a match to TRBD1. Germline V gives CDR1 SEHNR, CDR2 FQNEAQ (reference sequence). CDR3 length equals 14 residues. Trimming took 7 bases from V and 4 from J; bases not matched to a gene: 5. The CDR3 protein is CASNRDRGADTQYF. The DNA of the CDR3 is TGTGCCAGCAACCGGGACAGGGGCGCAGATACGCAGTATTTT.

In regard to this clonotype: Its ends do not fully match the called genes, so a read error is possible. The chain links TRBV5-1 to TRBJ1-1, with unresolved D. This CDR3 region has 12 residues. The V gene's germline CDR1 is SGHRS and CDR2 YFSETQ. Here the CDR3 DNA reads TGCGCCAGCAGCTTTGGACTCACTGAATCTTTCTTT. Its protein is CASSFGLTESFF.

This clonotype was detected many times. This chain uses TRBV7-8 with TRBJ2-7; D unresolved. The V gene lost 5 bases and the J gene lost 2 bases, with 7 bases spanning the gap. This CDR3 contains 12 residues. Germline V gives CDR1 SGHVS, CDR2 FQNEAQ. CDR3 region: CASSHETYEQYF. The DNA for the CDR3 is TGTGCCAGCAGCCACGAGACCTACGAGCAGTACTTC.

This clonotype was seen many times. The chain uses TRBV20-1 and TRBJ2-7; possibly TRBD2 for D (5 bases). V dropped 2 bases and J dropped 3 bases, with 23 bases sitting between them. CDR3 length equals 17 residues. The germline gives CDR1 DFQATT, CDR2 SNEGSKA (reference sequence). CDR3 in DNA: TGCAGTGCTAGACTCCCTGTTCTGGGAGTAATAAGCTACGAGCAGTACTTC. Amino acid sequence: CSARLPVLGVISYEQYF.

This clonotype was counted at least ten times. The rearrangement uses TRBV18 and TRBJ1-1; 10 bases fit TRBD1. The V gene end was trimmed by 0 bases and the J gene end by 3 bases; junction bases not matched to a gene: 7. Germline CDR1 reads KGHSH; CDR2 reads LQKENI. This CDR3 has 17 amino acids. CDR3 nucleotides: TGTGCCAGCTCACCACCTTCTCCGGGGACAGGGGACACTGAAGCTTTCTTT. Its translation is CASSPPSPGTGDTEAFF.

This clonotype was found a few times. The CDR3 sequence is CATNRGRTDTQYF. The CDR3 DNA is TGTGCCACTAACAGGGGACGCACAGATACGCAGTATTTT. The J gene is TRBJ2-3, the V gene TRBV19; 7 positions match TRBD1. Per the germline V gene, CDR1 is LNHDA and CDR2 is SQIVND (reference sequence). The trim removed 10 bases at V and 1 base at J, leaving 5 bases unmatched. This CDR3 has 13 amino acids. Full variable domain (remainder filled in from reference TRBV19 and TRBJ2-3): DGGITQSPKYLFRKEGQNVTLSCEQNLNHDAMYWYRQDPGQGLRLIYYSQIVNDFQKGDIAEGYSVSREKKESFPLTVTSAQKNPTAFYLCATNRGRTDTQYFGPGTRLTVL.

This clonotype has ten or more counts. This chain joins TRBV7-3 and TRBJ1-2, with D unclear. The V end lost 4 bases, the J end lost 8 bases, and 11 bases lay between the germline ends. The CDR3 is 12 amino acids. CDR1 and CDR2 from the germline V gene are SGHTA and FQGTGA. Here the CDR3 DNA reads TGTGCCAGCAGCTCAAATGGGGTGGGCTACACCTTC. This gives the protein CASSSNGVGYTF.

V gene TRBV20-1 combines with J gene TRBJ1-5; D perhaps matches TRBD1 (5 bases). The germline V gene encodes CDR1 DFQATT and CDR2 SNEGSKA (reference sequence). CDR3 size: 13 residues. V was clipped by 2 bases and J by 5 bases, with 10 bases between them. CDR3: CSARPLGDQPQHF. The CDR3 coding sequence is TGCAGTGCTAGACCGTTGGGGGATCAGCCCCAGCATTTT.

Turning to this clonotype: With a much larger clone just one base away, this may be a read error. The CDR3 carries no conserved terminal phenylalanine or tryptophan, so it likely arises from a read error. V gene TRBV29-1 combines with J gene TRBJ1-2, with TRBD1 identical over 8 bases. V lost 1 base and J lost 8; bases outside the gene matches: 9. The CDR3 sequence is 14 residues long. CDR1 and CDR2 from the germline V gene are SQVTM and ANQGSEA. The CDR3 nucleotides read TGCAGCGTTGAAGGGCGACAGGGGAGGAGGGGCTACACCTTA. Protein sequence: CSVEGRQGRRGYTL.

Note on this clonotype: This could be a read error, since a much larger clone is one nucleotide away. The V call is TRBV4-2, the J call TRBJ1-1; 8 positions agree with TRBD1. V shed 8 bases, J shed 8 bases, and the junction held 13 bases outside the gene matches. CDR3 length: 14 amino acids. Germline-derived CDR1 and CDR2 are LGHNA and YNFKEQ. The DNA of the CDR3 is TGTGCCAGCGGCCTTTTGACAGGGGATGGAGAAGCTTTCTTT. It codes for CASGLLTGDGEAFF.

This clonotype was seen repeatedly, ten times or more. V is TRBV5-1 and J is TRBJ2-1; D might be TRBD2 (5 bases). The CDR3 has 15 amino acids. V was pared by 2 bases and J by 3 bases, with 12 bases between. Looked up from germline, CDR1 is SGHRS and CDR2 is YFSETQ. The CDR3 region has the DNA TGCGCCAGCAGCTTCGGGGTCGTGGGCTACAATGAGCAGTTCTTC. Its translation is CASSFGVVGYNEQFF.

This clonotype appeared many times. The chain links TRBV6-5 to TRBJ2-5; tentatively, D is TRBD1 or TRBD2 (5 bases each). CDR1 and CDR2 (germline): MNHEY, SVGAGI. V lost 2 bases to trimming and J lost 5 bases, with 21 bases between them. The CDR3 sequence is 17 residues long. This CDR3 is CASSYTKGTAQEETQYF. CDR3 DNA: TGTGCCAGCAGTTACACAAAGGGGACGGCCCAGGAGGAGACCCAGTACTTC.

Only one count was recorded for this clonotype. A read error may produce the germline difference seen at one junction end. The rearrangement links TRBV12-5 to TRBJ1-1, with D unclear. Germline values: CDR1 LGHNT, CDR2 FRNRAP. The CDR3 has 13 residues. DNA for the CDR3: TGCGCTAGTGGTTTGCTACCGAACACTGAAGCTTTCTTT. Protein product: CASGLLPNTEAFF.

The chain carries TRBV30 and TRBJ1-4, with a possible D match to TRBD1 (5 bases). Germline CDR1 is GTSNPN and CDR2 is SVGIG (reference sequence). This CDR3 contains 13 residues. With 4 bases removed from V and 3 bases from J, the gap between germline ends came to 9 bases. In DNA form, the CDR3 reads TGTGCCTGGAAGGGGCAGCCTAATGAAAAACTGTTTTTT. Its translation is CAWKGQPNEKLFF.